The sequence of this T cell receptor beta chain was determined in a study of T cells after yellow fever vaccination. The CDR3 consists of 14 residues. V was trimmed by 0 bases and J by 8 bases, leaving 15 bases between them. Germline V gives CDR1 DFQATT, CDR2 SNEGSKA (reference sequence). A 5'RACE template-switching step, the method used to make TCR cDNA, added a universal primer site and UMIs. TCRdb re-analysed the 5' RACE reads in MiXCR, keeping a single row per CDR3 protein. The sample yields around 550,000 distinct CDR3 sequences, about 19% seen once. The chain carries TRBV20-1 and TRBJ2-3, with a tentative D call TRBD2 (6 bases). The sample was PBMCs, taken 15 days after the yellow fever booster vaccination. The sequence was obtained from a man aged 30 to 45 who received the YFV17D yellow fever vaccine. The chain's CDR3 is CSARDEAGLATQYF. For the CDR3, the DNA is TGCAGTGCTAGAGATGAGGCGGGACTTGCTACGCAGTATTTT.